Following are 19 T cell receptor beta chains from one sample sequenced in a study of OX40 agonist ivuxolimab in advanced cancers. Clones were read by immunoSEQ multiplex PCR, and TCRdb kept only the in-frame ones, dropping some. The table records roughly 70,000 clones, 82% of them present only once. The input for sequencing was CD4+ or CD8+ T cells sorted from blood, taken in a trial of the OX40 agonist ivuxolimab. Receptor source: an adult with an advanced solid tumor such as melanoma, head and neck, liver or kidney cancer.

The chain combines TRBV6-6 with TRBJ1-5; D remains ambiguous. This CDR3 is built from 13 residues. Germline V gene lookup returns CDR1 MNHNY and CDR2 SVGAGI (reference sequence). The V end was cut by 6 bases, the J end by 4 bases, with 10 bases between. This CDR3 reads CASSRERNQPQHF. As DNA, the CDR3 is TGTGCCAGCAGCCGGGAGAGGAATCAGCCCCAGCATTTT.

This clone was observed a handful of times. V gene TRBV6-5 combines with J gene TRBJ1-3; a possible D gene is TRBD1 (5 bases). The CDR3 is made up of 15 amino acids. Germline V gene lookup returns CDR1 MNHEY and CDR2 SVGAGI. V dropped 7 bases and J dropped 0 bases, with 13 bases sitting between them. The CDR3 DNA reads as TGTGCCAGCAAGGTTTGGGGACTCTCTGGAAACACCATATATTTT. Encoded protein: CASKVWGLSGNTIYF.

As DNA, the CDR3 is TGTGCAAGTCGCCGTACGATACTAGCGGGATGCACAGATACGCAGTATTTT. Translated: CASRRTILAGCTDTQYF. The V gene is TRBV12-2, the J gene TRBJ2-3; no DNA check was done on the table's D call, TRBD2. TRBV12-2 is reported as a pseudogene. There are 17 residues in the CDR3.

The chain couples TRBV27 to TRBJ1-2, with D possibly being TRBD1 (6 bases). Germline lookup yields CDR1 MNHEY and CDR2 SMNVEV (reference sequence). Trimming stripped 6 bases from V and 2 bases from J, with 13 bases between. The CDR3 has 14 amino acids. This chain's CDR3 is CASRNREGNYGYTF. Here the CDR3 DNA reads TGTGCCAGCAGGAACAGGGAGGGGAACTATGGCTACACCTTC.

This chain joins TRBV30 and TRBJ2-1, with a possible D match to TRBD1 (6 bases). Germline V lookup: CDR1 GTSNPN, CDR2 SVGIG (reference sequence). The V and J ends lost 2 bases and 0 bases respectively, with 14 bases between them. The CDR3 is 16 amino acids. In DNA, the CDR3 is TGTGCCTGGAGTAGGGTGGGGGCGGGCTCCTACAATGAGCAGTTCTTC. Encoded protein: CAWSRVGAGSYNEQFF.

The rearrangement joins TRBV18 to TRBJ1-1; 9 nucleotides align to TRBD1. The CDR3 has 16 residues. V gave up 5 bases and J gave up 2 bases; unmatched junction bases: 9. Looked up from germline, CDR1 is KGHSH and CDR2 is LQKENI. The CDR3 loop reads CASSKTGQGSNTEAFF. CDR3 DNA sequence: TGTGCCAGCTCAAAGACGGGACAGGGCAGCAACACTGAAGCTTTCTTT. The variable domain in full, completed from reference TRBV18 and TRBJ1-1, reads NAGVMQNPRHLVRRRGQEARLRCSPMKGHSHVYWYRQLPEEGLKFMVYLQKENIIDESGMPKERFSAEFPKEGPSILRIQQVVRGDSAAYFCASSKTGQGSNTEAFFGQGTRLTVV.

This rearrangement joins TRBV5-4 to TRBJ2-7, with TRBD2 matching over 13 bases. This CDR3 spans 16 amino acids. V was clipped by 4 bases and J by 2 bases; unmatched bases: 6. Germline CDR1 is SGHNT and CDR2 is YYREEE (reference sequence). This chain's CDR3 is CASSKPGLAGTYEQYF. DNA for the CDR3: TGTGCCAGCAGCAAACCGGGACTAGCGGGGACCTACGAGCAGTACTTC.

The rearrangement joins TRBV14 to TRBJ1-2; 10 nucleotides match TRBD1. CDR1 and CDR2 (germline): SGHDN, FVKESK. V shed 1 base, J shed 8 bases, and the junction held 13 bases outside the gene matches. CDR3 length: 17 residues. The CDR3, as DNA: TGTGCCAGCAGCCAAGCCGCCGGGCTCCGGGACAGGGGCGGCTACACCTTC. This codes for CASSQAAGLRDRGGYTF.

The table lists this clone with a few counts. The chain links TRBV5-6 to TRBJ1-2; D is ambiguous. The CDR3 is made up of 14 amino acids. Trimming cost V 6 bases and J 5 bases, with 17 bases left between them. Germline assignment: CDR1 SGHDT and CDR2 YYEEEE. CDR3 bases: TGTGCCAGCACCTTCGGGAGGTCCCCGTATGGCTACACCTTC. This encodes CASTFGRSPYGYTF.

The chain employs TRBV5-1 and TRBJ1-2, with 10 bases fitting TRBD1. The J segment lost 8 bases and the V segment lost 4 bases, leaving 8 bases of the junction unmatched. This CDR3 is built from 14 residues. The V gene's germline CDR1 is SGHRS and CDR2 YFSETQ. Written as DNA, the CDR3 is TGCGCCAGCAGCACGGGGACAGGGGAAGGGGGCTACACCTTC. Amino acids: CASSTGTGEGGYTF.

The rearrangement links TRBV19 to TRBJ1-2; 7 bases match TRBD1. The V segment lost 6 bases and the J segment 2 bases; nucleotides outside the gene matches: 9. CDR3 length: 15 residues. Germline V lookup: CDR1 LNHDA, CDR2 SQIVND (reference sequence). The CDR3 spells CASSLTGTANYGYTF. The CDR3 nucleotides read TGTGCCAGTAGCCTAACCGGGACAGCAAACTATGGCTACACCTTC.

The J gene is TRBJ2-7, the V gene TRBV6-6, with D perhaps TRBD1 (6 bases). This CDR3 region has 15 residues. The V gene's germline CDR1 is MNHNY and CDR2 SVGAGI (reference sequence). Deletions cut 4 bases from V and 4 bases from J, with 17 bases between. As DNA, the CDR3 is TGTGCCAGCAGTTCCGGACAGCGCCCCCCTTACGAGCAGTACTTC. This translates into CASSSGQRPPYEQYF.

This clone was seen only once. The V and J genes are TRBV7-2 and TRBJ2-7; 8 positions agree with TRBD2. CDR1 and CDR2 (germline): SGHTA, FQGNSA. The CDR3 totals 15 residues. V shed 5 bases, J shed 2 bases, and the junction held 8 bases outside the gene matches. CDR3 protein: CASSVTGTSPYEQYF. The CDR3 DNA reads TGTGCCAGCAGCGTTACCGGGACTAGTCCCTACGAGCAGTACTTC.

In this sample, this clone turned up a few times. The CDR3 reads CASSYSGGAGNEQFF. The CDR3, as DNA: TGTGCCAGCAGCTATAGCGGGGGGGCGGGCAATGAGCAGTTCTTC. The chain couples TRBV11-2 to TRBJ2-1; 11 nucleotides agree with TRBD2. Germline V gene lookup returns CDR1 SGHAT and CDR2 FQNNGV. This CDR3 region has 15 residues. V trimming: 4 bases; J trimming: 6 bases; junction bases outside the gene matches: 5.

The CDR3: CSATDSPGAETQYF. Here the CDR3 DNA reads TGCAGCGCCACGGACAGCCCGGGGGCAGAGACCCAGTACTTC. The chain has TRBV29-1 and TRBJ2-5; D possibly uses TRBD1 or TRBD2 (6 bases each). Germline CDR1 reads SQVTM; CDR2 reads ANQGSEA. V shed 7 bases and J shed 4 bases, with 19 bases lying between them. There are 14 residues in the CDR3.

V is TRBV9 and J is TRBJ2-2, with 8 bases matching TRBD2. Trimming removed 0 bases from V and 5 bases from J; junction bases left unmatched: 6. Germline CDR1 is SGDLS and CDR2 is YYNGEE. The CDR3 has 16 residues. The DNA of the CDR3 is TGTGCCAGCAGCGTAGTCGGGACTAGTCTAACCGGGGAGCTGTTTTTT. Protein sequence: CASSVVGTSLTGELFF.

The genes are TRBV7-9 and TRBJ2-7; TRBD1 is a possible D gene (6 bases). The CDR3 is 14 amino acids. V was pared by 6 bases and J by 0 bases, with 12 bases between. The germline V gene encodes CDR1 SEHNR and CDR2 FQNEAQ (reference sequence). CDR3 nucleotides: TGTGCCAGCAGTTACGGGACATACTCCTACGAGCAGTACTTC. Its protein is CASSYGTYSYEQYF.

The chain couples TRBV10-3 to TRBJ2-2; 13 bases map to TRBD2. With 6 bases clipped from V and 2 bases from J, the junction kept 6 bases outside the gene matches. The CDR3 loop spans 17 amino acids. Germline-derived CDR1 and CDR2 are ENHRY and SYGVKD. The CDR3 loop is CAISRTSGGTNTGELFF. The CDR3 bases are TGTGCCATCAGCAGGACTAGCGGGGGCACTAACACCGGGGAGCTGTTTTTT.

This chain connects TRBV7-8 to TRBJ1-1, with 7 bases identical to TRBD1. The CDR3 consists of 14 residues. CDR1 SGHVS and CDR2 FQNEAQ come from the germline V gene. The V segment lost 5 bases and the J segment 5 bases; nucleotides outside the gene matches: 8. The CDR3 loop is CASSSDRAFTEAFF. DNA for the CDR3: TGTGCCAGCAGCAGCGACAGGGCTTTTACTGAAGCTTTCTTT. Full variable domain (outside the CDR3, taken from reference TRBV7-8 and TRBJ1-1): GAGVSQSPRYKVAKRGQDVALRCDPISGHVSLFWYQQALGQGPEFLTYFQNEAQLDKSGLPSDRFFAERPEGSVSTLKIQRTQQEDSAVYLCASSSDRAFTEAFFGQGTRLTVV.